A selection of T cell receptor beta chains follows, all from one sample in a study of blood T cell repertoires in COVID-19. The assay was immunoSEQ multiplex PCR, and TCRdb's table has in-frame clones only and misses some. Among fewer than 20,000 clones, over 85% were seen once, and the ten largest hold over 3.5%. Sequencing was done on a sample of peripheral blood. These receptors all come from a woman in her fifties or sixties with active COVID-19. Each CDR3 is given without its conserved first and last residue.

v_call: TRBV5-1
cdr3_length: 12
j_call: TRBJ1-1
cdr3_aa: ASSLAGKNTEAF

v_call: TRBV2
cdr3_length: 11
j_call: TRBJ2-5
cdr3_aa: ASTRGNQETQY

v_call: TRBV11-2
cdr3_length: 14
j_call: TRBJ2-7
cdr3_aa: ASSLDRTGLSYEQY

v_call: TRBV27
cdr3_length: 13
j_call: TRBJ2-4
cdr3_aa: ASSPGLVAKNIQY

v_call: TRBV5-6
cdr3_length: 11
j_call: TRBJ2-1
cdr3_aa: ASSVDIYNEQF

v_call: TRBV12-3/TRBV12-4
cdr3_length: 10
j_call: TRBJ1-5
cdr3_aa: ASSGGVQPQH

v_call: TRBV28
cdr3_length: 13
j_call: TRBJ2-1
cdr3_aa: ASSLIGLARNEQF

v_call: TRBV19
cdr3_length: 10
j_call: TRBJ1-2
cdr3_aa: ASSRTVYGYT

v_call: TRBV7-2
cdr3_length: 12
j_call: TRBJ2-1
cdr3_aa: ASSSDSSYNEQF

v_call: TRBV19
cdr3_length: 13
j_call: TRBJ2-3
cdr3_aa: ASSISGKGTDTQY

v_call: TRBV9
cdr3_length: 13
j_call: TRBJ1-5
cdr3_aa: ASSVDGYSNQPQH

v_call: TRBV7-9
cdr3_length: 14
j_call: TRBJ2-3
cdr3_aa: ASSFSSGRATDTQY

v_call: TRBV27
cdr3_length: 13
j_call: TRBJ2-7
cdr3_aa: ASSLEGTGAYEQY

v_call: TRBV28
cdr3_length: 13
j_call: TRBJ2-5
cdr3_aa: ASGEWGRGWETQY

v_call: TRBV5-1
cdr3_length: 11
j_call: TRBJ1-1
cdr3_aa: ASSSQADTEAF

v_call: TRBV13
cdr3_length: 14
j_call: TRBJ2-1
cdr3_aa: ASSLGRGNTYNEQF

v_call: TRBV5-8
cdr3_length: 12
j_call: TRBJ2-1
cdr3_aa: ASSLAGGGSEQF

v_call: TRBV27
cdr3_length: 12
j_call: TRBJ1-5
cdr3_aa: ASSPGQGGQPQH

v_call: TRBV7-2
cdr3_length: 12
j_call: TRBJ2-7
cdr3_aa: ASSLSRHPGEQY

v_call: TRBV7-9
cdr3_length: 11
j_call: TRBJ1-2
cdr3_aa: ASSTQGNYGYT

v_call: TRBV2
cdr3_length: 15
j_call: TRBJ2-1
cdr3_aa: ASSGSSSVSSYNEQF

v_call: TRBV27
cdr3_length: 13
j_call: TRBJ2-6
cdr3_aa: ASSPAYSGANVLT

v_call: TRBV7-3
cdr3_length: 12
j_call: TRBJ1-1
cdr3_aa: ASSLTAGDTEAF

v_call: TRBV3-1/TRBV3-2
cdr3_length: 13
j_call: TRBJ1-2
cdr3_aa: ASSQTGQGPYGYT

v_call: TRBV6-2/TRBV6-3
cdr3_length: 13
j_call: TRBJ1-5
cdr3_aa: ASSGGQGFNQPQH

v_call: TRBV19
cdr3_length: 12
j_call: TRBJ1-1
cdr3_aa: ASSPTGMNTEAF

v_call: TRBV5-5
cdr3_length: 13
j_call: TRBJ1-4
cdr3_aa: ASSLGGIRNEKLF

v_call: TRBV10-3
cdr3_length: 12
j_call: TRBJ2-1
cdr3_aa: AISEARSYNEQF

v_call: TRBV29-1
cdr3_length: 12
j_call: TRBJ2-2
cdr3_aa: SVEAQGRAGELF

v_call: TRBV12-3/TRBV12-4
cdr3_length: 11
j_call: TRBJ1-5
cdr3_aa: ASSLTGDQPQH

v_call: TRBV19
cdr3_length: 12
j_call: TRBJ2-5
cdr3_aa: ASSSWGSQETQY

v_call: TRBV19
cdr3_length: 13
j_call: TRBJ1-1
cdr3_aa: ASSIDFRGSTEAF

v_call: TRBV21-1
cdr3_length: 16
j_call: TRBJ2-1
cdr3_aa: ASSKGANDSSSYNEQF

v_call: TRBV4-1
cdr3_length: 13
j_call: TRBJ1-2
cdr3_aa: ASSQDGSGGYGYT

v_call: TRBV5-1
cdr3_length: 12
j_call: TRBJ2-3
cdr3_aa: ASSPGTVADTQY

v_call: TRBV29-1
cdr3_length: 11
j_call: TRBJ2-1
cdr3_aa: SGGTGELNEQF

v_call: TRBV5-1
cdr3_length: 14
j_call: TRBJ2-6
cdr3_aa: ASSLAGGRGANVLT

v_call: TRBV5-1
cdr3_length: 14
j_call: TRBJ2-5
cdr3_aa: ASSLDAGQGQETQY

v_call: TRBV9
cdr3_length: 12
j_call: TRBJ2-6
cdr3_aa: ASSVSSGANVLT

v_call: TRBV5-1
cdr3_length: 13
j_call: TRBJ1-5
cdr3_aa: ASSLEARVNQPQH

v_call: TRBV5-1
cdr3_length: 13
j_call: TRBJ1-4
cdr3_aa: ASSADRGGNEKLF

v_call: TRBV6-5
cdr3_length: 13
j_call: TRBJ1-1
cdr3_aa: ASSYYPGENTEAF

v_call: TRBV2
cdr3_length: 12
j_call: TRBJ2-1
cdr3_aa: ASRSGTSDHEQF

v_call: TRBV2
cdr3_length: 11
j_call: TRBJ1-6
cdr3_aa: ASSRGDTQPLH

v_call: TRBV6-6
cdr3_length: 11
j_call: TRBJ2-1
cdr3_aa: ASSSQGPSEQF

v_call: TRBV6-5
cdr3_length: 11
j_call: TRBJ2-3
cdr3_aa: ASWDRSTDTQY

v_call: TRBV7-8
cdr3_length: 14
j_call: TRBJ1-2
cdr3_aa: ASSLIGGGTLYGYT

v_call: TRBV5-4
cdr3_length: 14
j_call: TRBJ1-3
cdr3_aa: ASSAKPGLIGNTIY

v_call: TRBV28
cdr3_length: 11
j_call: TRBJ1-5
cdr3_aa: ASIIQGGQPQH

v_call: TRBV28
cdr3_length: 12
j_call: TRBJ2-5
cdr3_aa: ASIGVLGKETQY